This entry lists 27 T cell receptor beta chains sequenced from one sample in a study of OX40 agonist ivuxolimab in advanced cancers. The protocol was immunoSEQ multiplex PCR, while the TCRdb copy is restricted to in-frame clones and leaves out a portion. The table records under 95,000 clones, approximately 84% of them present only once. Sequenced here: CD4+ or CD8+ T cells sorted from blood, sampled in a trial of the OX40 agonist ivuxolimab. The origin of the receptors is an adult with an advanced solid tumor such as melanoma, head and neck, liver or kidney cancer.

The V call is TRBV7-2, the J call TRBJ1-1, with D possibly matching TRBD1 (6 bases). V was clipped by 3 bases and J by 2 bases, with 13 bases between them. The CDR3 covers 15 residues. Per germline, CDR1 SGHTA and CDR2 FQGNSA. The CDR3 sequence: CASSFQQGRNTEAFF. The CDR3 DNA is TGTGCCAGCAGCTTCCAACAGGGAAGAAACACTGAAGCTTTCTTT.

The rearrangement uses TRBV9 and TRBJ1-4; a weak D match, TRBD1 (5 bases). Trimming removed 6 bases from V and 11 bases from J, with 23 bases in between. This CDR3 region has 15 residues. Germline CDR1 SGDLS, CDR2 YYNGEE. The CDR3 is CASTLRDSPPGKLFF. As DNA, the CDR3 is TGTGCCAGCACCCTTCGGGACTCCCCACCCGGGAAACTGTTTTTT.

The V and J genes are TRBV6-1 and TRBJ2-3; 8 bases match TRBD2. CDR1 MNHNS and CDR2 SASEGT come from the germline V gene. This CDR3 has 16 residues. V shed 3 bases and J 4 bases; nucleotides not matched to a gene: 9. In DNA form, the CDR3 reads TGTGCCAGCAGTGAGGTCCCGGGAGGGCCCTCAGATACGCAGTATTTT. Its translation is CASSEVPGGPSDTQYF.

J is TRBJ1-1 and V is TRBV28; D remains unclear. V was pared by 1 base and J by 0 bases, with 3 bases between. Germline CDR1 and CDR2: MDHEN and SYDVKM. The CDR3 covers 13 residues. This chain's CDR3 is CASSLFMNTEAFF. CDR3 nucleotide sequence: TGTGCCAGCAGTTTATTTATGAACACTGAAGCTTTCTTT.

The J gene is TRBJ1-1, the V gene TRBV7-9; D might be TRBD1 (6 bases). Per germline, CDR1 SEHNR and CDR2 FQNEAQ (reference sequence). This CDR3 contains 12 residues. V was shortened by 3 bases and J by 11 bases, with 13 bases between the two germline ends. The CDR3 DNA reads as TGTGCCAGCAGCTTCGAACAGGGACGCGCTTTCTTT. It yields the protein CASSFEQGRAFF.

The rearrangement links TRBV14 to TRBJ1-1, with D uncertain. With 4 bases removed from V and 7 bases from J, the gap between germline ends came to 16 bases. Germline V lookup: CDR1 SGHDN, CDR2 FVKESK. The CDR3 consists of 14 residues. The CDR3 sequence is CASSLERAAGEAFF. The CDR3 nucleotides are TGTGCCAGCAGCCTAGAAAGGGCAGCCGGTGAAGCTTTCTTT.

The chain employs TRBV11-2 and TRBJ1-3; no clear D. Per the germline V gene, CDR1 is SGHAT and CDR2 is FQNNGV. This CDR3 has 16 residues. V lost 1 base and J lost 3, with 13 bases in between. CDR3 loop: CASSLGSTSYGNTIYF. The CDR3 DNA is TGTGCCAGCAGCTTAGGTAGCACCTCATATGGAAACACCATATATTTT.

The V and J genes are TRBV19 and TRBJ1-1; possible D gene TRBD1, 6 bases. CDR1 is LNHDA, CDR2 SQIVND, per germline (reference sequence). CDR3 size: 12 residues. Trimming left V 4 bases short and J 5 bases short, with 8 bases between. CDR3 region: CASSSTGTEAFF. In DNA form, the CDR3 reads TGTGCCAGTAGTAGCACAGGGACTGAAGCTTTCTTT.

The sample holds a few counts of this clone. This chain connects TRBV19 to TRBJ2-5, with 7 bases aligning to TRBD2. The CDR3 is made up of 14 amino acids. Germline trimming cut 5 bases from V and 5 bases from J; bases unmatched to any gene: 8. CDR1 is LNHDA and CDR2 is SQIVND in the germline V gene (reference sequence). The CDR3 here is CASSSREGRETQYF. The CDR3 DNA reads TGTGCCAGTAGTTCCAGGGAGGGAAGGGAGACCCAGTACTTC.

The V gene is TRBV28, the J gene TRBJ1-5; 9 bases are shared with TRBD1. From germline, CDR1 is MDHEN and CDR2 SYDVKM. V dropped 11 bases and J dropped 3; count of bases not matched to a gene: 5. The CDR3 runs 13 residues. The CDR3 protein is CAGGTGYNQPQHF. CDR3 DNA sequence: TGTGCCGGCGGGACAGGGTACAATCAGCCCCAGCATTTT.

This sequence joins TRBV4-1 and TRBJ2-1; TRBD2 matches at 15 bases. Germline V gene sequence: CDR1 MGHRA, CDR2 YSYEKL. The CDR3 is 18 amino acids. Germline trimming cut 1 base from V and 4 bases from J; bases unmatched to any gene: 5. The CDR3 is CASSQAWTSGRDYNEQFF. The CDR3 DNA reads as TGCGCCAGCAGCCAAGCTTGGACTAGCGGGAGGGATTACAATGAGCAGTTCTTC.

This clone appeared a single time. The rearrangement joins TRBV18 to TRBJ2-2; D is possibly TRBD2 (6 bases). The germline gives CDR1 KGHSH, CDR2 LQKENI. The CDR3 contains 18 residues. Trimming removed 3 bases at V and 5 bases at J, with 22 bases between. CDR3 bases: TGTGCCAGCTCACCTCTCACGCCGGGGGACGGCGCTACCGGGGAGCTGTTTTTT. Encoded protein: CASSPLTPGDGATGELFF.

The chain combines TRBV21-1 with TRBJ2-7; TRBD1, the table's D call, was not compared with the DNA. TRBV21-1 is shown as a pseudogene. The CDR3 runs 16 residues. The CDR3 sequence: CASSRGTAKRRYEQYF. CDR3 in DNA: TGTGCCAGCAGCAGAGGGACAGCCAAAAGGCGGTACGAGCAGTACTTC.

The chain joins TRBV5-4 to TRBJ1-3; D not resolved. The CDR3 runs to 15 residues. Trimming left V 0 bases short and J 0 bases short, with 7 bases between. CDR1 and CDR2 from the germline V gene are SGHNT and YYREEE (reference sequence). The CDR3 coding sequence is TGTGCCAGCAGCTTGGAGGGAGACTCTGGAAACACCATATATTTT. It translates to CASSLEGDSGNTIYF.

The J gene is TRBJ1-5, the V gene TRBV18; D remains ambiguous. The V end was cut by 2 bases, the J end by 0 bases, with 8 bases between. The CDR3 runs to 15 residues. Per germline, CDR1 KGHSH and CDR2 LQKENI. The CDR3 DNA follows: TGTGCCAGCTCACCAGACACTTATAGCAATCAGCCCCAGCATTTT. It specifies CASSPDTYSNQPQHF.

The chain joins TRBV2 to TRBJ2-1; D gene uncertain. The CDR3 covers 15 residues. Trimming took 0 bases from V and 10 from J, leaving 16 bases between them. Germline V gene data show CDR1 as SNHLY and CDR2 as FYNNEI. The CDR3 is CASSEAGMWVEEQFF. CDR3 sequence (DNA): TGTGCCAGCAGTGAAGCGGGGATGTGGGTGGAGGAGCAGTTCTTC.

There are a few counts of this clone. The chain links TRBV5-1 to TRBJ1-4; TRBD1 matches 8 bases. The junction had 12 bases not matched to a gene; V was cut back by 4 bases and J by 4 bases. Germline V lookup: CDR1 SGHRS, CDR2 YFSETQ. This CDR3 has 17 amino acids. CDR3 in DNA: TGCGCCAGCAGCATACCGCCGACGACAGGGGTTAATGAAAAACTGTTTTTT. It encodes CASSIPPTTGVNEKLFF.

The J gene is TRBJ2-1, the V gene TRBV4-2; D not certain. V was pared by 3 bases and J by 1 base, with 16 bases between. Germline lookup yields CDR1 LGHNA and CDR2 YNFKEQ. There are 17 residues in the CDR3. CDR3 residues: CASSQSLAANSYNEQFF. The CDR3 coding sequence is TGTGCCAGCAGCCAGTCCCTGGCGGCTAATTCCTACAATGAGCAGTTCTTC.

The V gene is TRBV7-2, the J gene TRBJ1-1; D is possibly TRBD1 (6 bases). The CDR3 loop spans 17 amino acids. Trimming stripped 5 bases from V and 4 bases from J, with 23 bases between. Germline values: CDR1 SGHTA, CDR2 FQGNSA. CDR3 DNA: TGTGCCAGCAGCCTAAGGACAGCCCCACTTGTGGGCACTGAAGCTTTCTTT. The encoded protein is CASSLRTAPLVGTEAFF.

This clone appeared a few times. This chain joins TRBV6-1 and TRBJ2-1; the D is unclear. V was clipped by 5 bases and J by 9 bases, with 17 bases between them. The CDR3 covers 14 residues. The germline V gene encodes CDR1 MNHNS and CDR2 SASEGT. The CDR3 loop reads CASSQSWLGGEQFF. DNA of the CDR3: TGTGCCAGCAGTCAGTCATGGTTGGGTGGTGAGCAGTTCTTC.

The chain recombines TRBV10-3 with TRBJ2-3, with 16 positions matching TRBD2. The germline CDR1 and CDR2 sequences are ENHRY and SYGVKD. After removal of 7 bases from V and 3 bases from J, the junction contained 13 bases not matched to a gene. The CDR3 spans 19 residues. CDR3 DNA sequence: TGTGCCATCAAAGGGACTAGCGGGAGGGCCCCCCGAGGGACAGATACGCAGTATTTT. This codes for CAIKGTSGRAPRGTDTQYF.

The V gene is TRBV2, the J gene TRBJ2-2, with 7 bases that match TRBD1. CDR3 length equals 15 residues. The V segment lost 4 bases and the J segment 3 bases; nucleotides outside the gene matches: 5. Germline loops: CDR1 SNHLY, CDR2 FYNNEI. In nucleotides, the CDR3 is TGTGCCAGCAGTGTTGAAGGGGGCTACACCGGGGAGCTGTTTTTT. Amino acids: CASSVEGGYTGELFF.

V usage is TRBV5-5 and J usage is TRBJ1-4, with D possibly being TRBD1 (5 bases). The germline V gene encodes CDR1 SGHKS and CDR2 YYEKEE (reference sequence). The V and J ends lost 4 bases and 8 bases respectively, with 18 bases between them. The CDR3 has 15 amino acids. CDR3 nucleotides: TGTGCCAGCAGCCACAACGCGGGGCGGGACGAAAAACTGTTTTTT. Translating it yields CASSHNAGRDEKLFF. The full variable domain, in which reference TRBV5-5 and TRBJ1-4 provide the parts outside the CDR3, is DAGVTQSPTHLIKTRGQQVTLRCSPISGHKSVSWYQQVLGQGPQFIFQYYEKEERGRGNFPDRFSARQFPNYSSELNVNALLLGDSALYLCASSHNAGRDEKLFFGSGTQLSVL.

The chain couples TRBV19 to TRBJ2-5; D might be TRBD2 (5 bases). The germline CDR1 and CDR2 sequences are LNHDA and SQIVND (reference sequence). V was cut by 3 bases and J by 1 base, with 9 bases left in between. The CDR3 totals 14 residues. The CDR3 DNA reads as TGTGCCAGTAGTATTTCCGGGGTCCAAGAGACCCAGTACTTC. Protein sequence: CASSISGVQETQYF.

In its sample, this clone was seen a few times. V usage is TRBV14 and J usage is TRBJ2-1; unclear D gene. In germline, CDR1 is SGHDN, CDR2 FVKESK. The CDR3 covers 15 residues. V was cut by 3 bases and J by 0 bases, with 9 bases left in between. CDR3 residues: CASSHLTVSYNEQFF. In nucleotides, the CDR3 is TGTGCCAGCAGCCACCTGACCGTCTCCTACAATGAGCAGTTCTTC.

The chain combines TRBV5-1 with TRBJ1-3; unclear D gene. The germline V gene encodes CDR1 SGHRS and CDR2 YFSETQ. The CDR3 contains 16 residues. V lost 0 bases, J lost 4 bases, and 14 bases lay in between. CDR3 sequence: CASSLAGPGRGNTIYF. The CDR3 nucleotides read TGCGCCAGCAGCTTGGCCGGCCCAGGTAGAGGAAACACCATATATTTT. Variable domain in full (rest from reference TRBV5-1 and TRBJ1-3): KAGVTQTPRYLIKTRGQQVTLSCSPISGHRSVSWYQQTPGQGLQFLFEYFSETQRNKGNFPGRFSGRQFSNSRSEMNVSTLELGDSALYLCASSLAGPGRGNTIYFGEGSWLTVV.

The CDR3 protein is CASSLASSEKTQYF. CDR3 nucleotide sequence: TGTGCCAGCAGCTTGGCCTCTAGCGAGAAGACCCAGTACTTC. This chain links TRBV5-4 with TRBJ2-5; possibly TRBD2 for D (6 bases). This CDR3 has 14 amino acids. V lost 0 bases, J lost 6 bases, and 12 bases lay in between. Germline loops: CDR1 SGHNT, CDR2 YYREEE (reference sequence).